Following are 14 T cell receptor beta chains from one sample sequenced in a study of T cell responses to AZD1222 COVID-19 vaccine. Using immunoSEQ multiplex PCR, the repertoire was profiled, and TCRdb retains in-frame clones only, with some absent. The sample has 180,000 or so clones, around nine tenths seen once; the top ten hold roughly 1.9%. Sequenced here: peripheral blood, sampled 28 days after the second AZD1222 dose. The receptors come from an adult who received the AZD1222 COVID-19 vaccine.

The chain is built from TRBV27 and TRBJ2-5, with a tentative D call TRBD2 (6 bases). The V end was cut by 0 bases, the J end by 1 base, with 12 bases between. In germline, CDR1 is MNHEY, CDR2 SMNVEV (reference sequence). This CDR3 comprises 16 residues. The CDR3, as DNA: TGTGCCAGCAGTTTATCGTGGGCGGGATCCCAAGAGACCCAGTACTTC. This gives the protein CASSLSWAGSQETQYF.

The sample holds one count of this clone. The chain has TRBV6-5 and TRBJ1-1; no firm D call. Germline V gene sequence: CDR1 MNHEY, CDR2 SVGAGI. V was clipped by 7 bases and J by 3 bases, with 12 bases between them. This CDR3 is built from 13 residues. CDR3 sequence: CASNPTSDTEAFF. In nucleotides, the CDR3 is TGTGCCAGCAATCCGACTTCCGACACTGAAGCTTTCTTT.

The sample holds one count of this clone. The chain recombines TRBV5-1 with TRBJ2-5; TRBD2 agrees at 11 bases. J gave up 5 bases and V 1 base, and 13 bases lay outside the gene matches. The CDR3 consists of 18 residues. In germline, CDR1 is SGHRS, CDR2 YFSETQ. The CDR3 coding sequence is TGCGCCAGCAGCTTGTTTCAACTAGCGGGGGCGCTTGGGGAGACCCAGTACTTC. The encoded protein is CASSLFQLAGALGETQYF.

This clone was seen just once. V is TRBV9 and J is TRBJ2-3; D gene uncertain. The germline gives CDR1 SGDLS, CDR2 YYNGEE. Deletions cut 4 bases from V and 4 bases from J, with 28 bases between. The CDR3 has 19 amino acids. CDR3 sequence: CASSQKPNTPGGVADTQYF. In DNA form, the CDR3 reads TGTGCCAGCAGCCAAAAACCAAACACCCCAGGTGGAGTTGCAGATACGCAGTATTTT.

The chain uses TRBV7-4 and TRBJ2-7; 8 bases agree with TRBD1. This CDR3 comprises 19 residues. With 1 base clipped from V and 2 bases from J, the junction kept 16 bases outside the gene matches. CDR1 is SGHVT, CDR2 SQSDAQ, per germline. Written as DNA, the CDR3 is TGTGCCAGCAGCTTAGAAGGTGGGACAGGAGTAGATCTACCCTACGAGCAGTACTTC. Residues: CASSLEGGTGVDLPYEQYF.

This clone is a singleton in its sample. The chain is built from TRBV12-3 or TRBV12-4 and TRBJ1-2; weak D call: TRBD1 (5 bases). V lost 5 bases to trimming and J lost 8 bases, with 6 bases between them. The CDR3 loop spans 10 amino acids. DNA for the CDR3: TGTGCCAGCAGTAAGGGGGGCTACACCTTC. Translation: CASSKGGYTF.

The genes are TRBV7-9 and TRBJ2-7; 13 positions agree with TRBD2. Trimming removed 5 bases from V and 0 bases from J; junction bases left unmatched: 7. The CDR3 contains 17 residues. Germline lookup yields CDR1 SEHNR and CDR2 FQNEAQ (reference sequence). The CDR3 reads CASSGRTSGGHSYEQYF. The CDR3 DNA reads TGTGCCAGCAGCGGAAGGACTAGCGGGGGCCACTCCTACGAGCAGTACTTC.

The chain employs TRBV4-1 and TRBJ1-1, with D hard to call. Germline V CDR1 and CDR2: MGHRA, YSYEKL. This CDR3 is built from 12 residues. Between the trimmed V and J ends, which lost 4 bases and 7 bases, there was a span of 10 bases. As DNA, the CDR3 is TGCGCCAGCAGCCCTCCGGCAGATGAAGCTTTCTTT. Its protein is CASSPPADEAFF.

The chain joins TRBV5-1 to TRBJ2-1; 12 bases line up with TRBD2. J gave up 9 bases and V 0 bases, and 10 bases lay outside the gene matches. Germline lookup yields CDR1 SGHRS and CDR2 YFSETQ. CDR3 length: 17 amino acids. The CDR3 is CASSLDGQLAGGSEQFF. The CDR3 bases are TGCGCCAGCAGCTTGGATGGTCAACTAGCGGGAGGATCTGAGCAGTTCTTC.

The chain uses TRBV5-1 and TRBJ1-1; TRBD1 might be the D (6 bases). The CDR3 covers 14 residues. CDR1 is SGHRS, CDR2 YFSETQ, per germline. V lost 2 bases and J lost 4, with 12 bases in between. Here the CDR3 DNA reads TGCGCCAGCAGCTTACCCTCAGGGGCCACTGAAGCTTTCTTT. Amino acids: CASSLPSGATEAFF. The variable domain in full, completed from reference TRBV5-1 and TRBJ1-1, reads KAGVTQTPRYLIKTRGQQVTLSCSPISGHRSVSWYQQTPGQGLQFLFEYFSETQRNKGNFPGRFSGRQFSNSRSEMNVSTLELGDSALYLCASSLPSGATEAFFGQGTRLTVV.

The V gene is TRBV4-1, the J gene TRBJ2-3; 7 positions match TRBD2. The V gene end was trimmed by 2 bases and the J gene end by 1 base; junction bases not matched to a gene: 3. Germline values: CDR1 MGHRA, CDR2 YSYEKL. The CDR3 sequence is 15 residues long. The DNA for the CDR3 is TGCGCCAGCAGCCAAATTGGGGGGGGCACAGATACGCAGTATTTT. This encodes CASSQIGGGTDTQYF.

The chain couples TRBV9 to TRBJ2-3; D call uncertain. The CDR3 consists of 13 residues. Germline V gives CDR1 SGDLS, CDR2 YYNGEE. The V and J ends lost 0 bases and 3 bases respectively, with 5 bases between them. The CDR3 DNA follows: TGTGCCAGCAGCGTAGTCGTAACAGATACGCAGTATTTT. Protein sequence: CASSVVVTDTQYF.

The chain's CDR3 is CASSSSSGSSYEQYF. Written as DNA, the CDR3 is TGTGCCAGCAGTTCTAGCAGTGGTAGCTCCTACGAGCAGTACTTC. V and J are TRBV11-1 and TRBJ2-7; the D gene is possibly TRBD2 (5 bases). Trimming removed 6 bases at V and 0 bases at J, with 15 bases between. Germline CDR1 is SGHAT and CDR2 is FQDESV (reference sequence). There are 15 residues in the CDR3.

DNA of the CDR3: TGCGCCAGCAGCTCAAGGACAAGTATTTATGGCTACACCTTC. Protein product: CASSSRTSIYGYTF. The chain joins TRBV5-1 to TRBJ1-2; TRBD1 might be the D (5 bases). This CDR3 comprises 14 residues. With 3 bases removed from V and 5 bases from J, the gap between germline ends came to 14 bases. Germline V gives CDR1 SGHRS, CDR2 YFSETQ.